This TCR beta chain was recorded in a study of blood T cell repertoires in COVID-19. In the study overall: Samples of COVID-19 (acute and convalescent) were obtained from the United States, Italy and Spain. Nucleic acid was either cDNA or gDNA, and it came from T cells, B-cell-depleted T cells, or PBMCs.

Original methodology: Reference gene primer amplification yielded estimated nucleated cell counts. Measured with immunoSEQ multiplex PCR; TCRdb has only the in-frame clones, and not every one. That table is the source of V, J and clone size, and D and trimming were worked out from the DNA. The data contain around 100,000 clones, roughly 86% of them singletons. The germline V gene encodes CDR1 LNHDA and CDR2 SQIVND (reference sequence). This CDR3 spans 13 amino acids. V was trimmed by 3 bases and J by 8 bases, leaving 8 bases between them. The rearrangement links TRBV19 to TRBJ1-6; maybe TRBD1 (5 bases). The TCR comes from a man between 40 and 49 years old with acute or convalescent COVID-19. Sequenced sample: peripheral blood. CDR3 in DNA: TGTGCCAGTAGTATTGGACAAGATTCACCCCTCCACTTT. Translating it yields CASSIGQDSPLHF.